This T cell receptor (beta chain) originates from a study of blood T cell repertoires in COVID-19. For the study at large: The analysed material was cDNA or gDNA that came from T cells, B-cell-depleted T cells, or PBMCs.

Individuals drawn from 20 to 30 US areas were roughly 18 to 100 years old. Authors' data handling: Counts of nucleated cells, estimated from reference gene primer amplification, were obtained. This table comes from immunoSEQ multiplex PCR, and its TCRdb copy is limited to in-frame clones, with some not included. V and J calls and clone size follow that table, whereas D and trimming were derived from the DNA. The data hold over 120,000 clones, with about 79% observed a single time. Germline V gives CDR1 LNHDA, CDR2 SQIVND (reference sequence). The ends were cut back, 6 bases at V and 13 bases at J, with 22 bases in the middle. The CDR3 contains 15 residues.

The sequencing input was PBMCs or T cells enriched from blood (not recorded which). This TCR was sampled from a woman aged 50 to 60 who had recovered from COVID-19. The chain employs TRBV19 and TRBJ1-6, with TRBD1 as a possible D gene (5 bases). In DNA, the CDR3 is TGTGCCAGTAGCAATGGTGGGGCTGGATTAAGGCCCCTCCACTTT. As protein: CASSNGGAGLRPLHF.